The rows below give T cell receptor beta chains drawn from one sample of a study of blood T cells in healthy people across ages. A single record per CDR3 protein comes from TCRdb applying MiXCR to the 5' RACE reads. Of 650,000 to 900,000 distinct CDR3 sequences detected, around two thirds appear once; the ten largest clones hold roughly a quarter. Sample: blood. These receptors originate from a man aged 25 to 40 in good health. Each CDR3 is given with its conserved first and last residue. Fields, in order: clone size, J gene, D gene, V gene, CDR3 DNA, CDR3 protein. D genes are given only for firm matches. Clone size is given for some rows only: seen once, a few or many times, or a class if the clone is expanded.

few | TRBJ2-5 | . | TRBV10-3 | TGTGCCATCAGTGAGTCGCGGCAGGTTGCAGAGACCCAGTACTTC | CAISESRQVAETQYF
. | TRBJ2-1 | TRBD2 | TRBV9 | TGTGCCAGCAGCGTCAAACTAGCGGCCAGCTCCTACAATGAGCAGTTCTTC | CASSVKLAASSYNEQFF
few | TRBJ2-3 | . | TRBV13 | TGTGCCAGCAGCCAACTGCAGCGGAGCACAGATACGCAGTATTTT | CASSQLQRSTDTQYF
. | TRBJ2-7 | . | TRBV19 | TGTGCCAGTAGTATACAGGGTAAATCCTACGGGCAGTACTTC | CASSIQGKSYGQYF
. | TRBJ2-1 | . | TRBV6-2/TRBV6-3 | TGTGCCAGCAGTTACACGGGGAGTGAGCAGTTCTTC | CASSYTGSEQFF
. | TRBJ2-1 | . | TRBV7-9 | TGTGCCAGCAGCTTAGCACAGACACAAGAGACCCAGTTCTTC | CASSLAQTQETQFF
few | TRBJ2-3 | TRBD2 | TRBV20-1 | TGCAGTGCTAGTGATGGTAGCGGGGGGGCCGGAGATACGCAGTATTTT | CSASDGSGGAGDTQYF
. | TRBJ2-7 | . | TRBV6-5 | TGTGCCAGCAGTTACTCCCGTTACTACGAGCAGTACTTC | CASSYSRYYEQYF
few | TRBJ2-3 | TRBD1 | TRBV14 | TGTGCCAGCAGCCAAGATATTTGGACAGGTGGTCAGTCGGATACGCAGTATTTT | CASSQDIWTGGQSDTQYF
few | TRBJ2-7 | TRBD2 | TRBV20-1 | TGCAGTGCTAGGTCGCCAGCGGGGGGGACCTACGAGCAGTACTTC | CSARSPAGGTYEQYF
. | TRBJ2-7 | TRBD2 | TRBV4-2 | TGTGCCAGCAGCCAAGTGGGAGCGGGGGGCTCCTACGAGCAGTACTTC | CASSQVGAGGSYEQYF
. | TRBJ2-5 | . | TRBV24-1 | TGTGCCACCGCTGGCACACCCCAAGAGACCCAGTACTTC | CATAGTPQETQYF
. | TRBJ2-7 | . | TRBV5-5 | TGTGCCAGCAGCTTGACAAATTCCTACGAGCAGTACTTC | CASSLTNSYEQYF
. | TRBJ1-1 | . | TRBV2 | TGTGCCAGCAGTGAAGGTAGGGGCGGGGCTGAAGCTTTCTTT | CASSEGRGGAEAFF
. | TRBJ2-7 | . | TRBV7-9 | TGTGCCAGCAGCTTAGTGTATGGGGCAGCAACCTACGAGCAGTACTTC | CASSLVYGAATYEQYF
. | TRBJ2-7 | TRBD2 | TRBV6-2/TRBV6-3 | TGTGCCAGCAGGACACTAGCGGGGGATCCCTACGAGCAGTACTTC | CASRTLAGDPYEQYF
. | TRBJ2-6 | . | TRBV7-3 | TGTGCCAGCAGCTTTCTCTCTGGGGCCAACGTCCTGACTTTC | CASSFLSGANVLTF
. | TRBJ2-1 | . | TRBV6-1 | TGTGCCAGCCCTTCCGGGGGCCGCTCCTACAATGAGCAGTTCTTC | CASPSGGRSYNEQFF
. | TRBJ2-1 | TRBD2 | TRBV10-3 | TGTGCCATCAGTGAGTCGACGCGGGGGGGGCTCAATGAGCAGTTCTTC | CAISESTRGGLNEQFF
. | TRBJ2-7 | TRBD1 | TRBV7-2 | TGTGCCAGCAGCTTACAGGGGGACTCCTACGAGCAGTACTTC | CASSLQGDSYEQYF
few | TRBJ2-2 | . | TRBV7-2 | TGTGCCAGCAGCTTGGACAGAAACACCGGGGAGCTGTTTTTT | CASSLDRNTGELFF
. | TRBJ1-1 | TRBD1 | TRBV29-1 | TGCAGCGTTGAAGGGGGACAGAGGAACACTGAAGCTTTCTTT | CSVEGGQRNTEAFF
. | TRBJ2-2 | . | TRBV7-2 | TGTGCCAACGGCGGGGGCCCCACGGCCGGGGAGCTGTTTTTT | CANGGGPTAGELFF
. | TRBJ2-1 | . | TRBV27 | TGTGCCAGCAGTTTTGGGTTTCCCTACAATGAGCAGTTCTTC | CASSFGFPYNEQFF
. | TRBJ2-1 | TRBD1 | TRBV20-1 | TGCAGTGCCTGGGGACAGTCGATCCACAATGAGCAGTTCTTC | CSAWGQSIHNEQFF
. | TRBJ2-3 | . | TRBV4-1 | TGCGCCAGCAGCCCAATAGATGTGGATACGCAGTATTTT | CASSPIDVDTQYF
once | TRBJ2-5 | . | TRBV7-2 | TGTGCCAGCAACCTACAAGAGACCCAGTACTTC | CASNLQETQYF
. | TRBJ1-5 | TRBD1 | TRBV29-1 | TGCAGCGTTCGGGGACAGGGAGATCAGCCCCAGCATTTT | CSVRGQGDQPQHF
once | TRBJ2-2 | . | TRBV6-5 | TGTGCCAGCAGACCAGAGGAGGCGGGGTGGGGGGAGCTGTTTTTT | CASRPEEAGWGELFF
. | TRBJ2-3 | . | TRBV5-1 | TGCGCCAGCAGCTTGGCCAAGCTTCGGACAGATACGCAGTATTTT | CASSLAKLRTDTQYF
. | TRBJ2-3 | . | TRBV29-1 | TGCAGCGTTCGGAGGCAGTTCACAGATACGCAGTATTTT | CSVRRQFTDTQYF
many | TRBJ2-7 | . | TRBV5-1 | TGCGCCAGCAGCTTAGGACAGGAGCAGTACTTC | CASSLGQEQYF
. | TRBJ2-7 | TRBD1 | TRBV7-9 | TGTGCCAGCAGCGCGGACAGGGTCTCCTACGAGCAGTACTTC | CASSADRVSYEQYF
few | TRBJ2-7 | TRBD2 | TRBV5-1 | TGCGCCAGCGACTTCGGGACTAGCGGGGGGGCCGTAGGAGAGCAGTACTTC | CASDFGTSGGAVGEQYF
. | TRBJ2-2 | . | TRBV30 | TGTGTCTGGAGTGTACTTATCACCGGGGAGCTGTTTTTT | CVWSVLITGELFF
. | TRBJ2-5 | . | TRBV7-2 | TGTGCCAGCAGCCCCGACTATGTTGAGACCCAGTACTTC | CASSPDYVETQYF
. | TRBJ2-7 | . | TRBV5-5 | TGTGCCAGCAGCTTGGCCAAGGCCGGGGACCCCTACGAGCAGTACTTC | CASSLAKAGDPYEQYF
. | TRBJ2-1 | TRBD2 | TRBV18 | TGTGCCAGCTCACCACCTGTTTCTCAGCGGGGTGAGCAGTTCTTC | CASSPPVSQRGEQFF
. | TRBJ2-1 | . | TRBV3-1 | TGTGCCAGCAGCCGGGCGAGGGGGGGTTCCTACAATGAGCAGTTCTTC | CASSRARGGSYNEQFF
. | TRBJ1-5 | . | TRBV6-1 | TGTGCCAGCAGTGAATCACCTGTGACAGCCTCAGGTAATCAGCCCCAGCATTTT | CASSESPVTASGNQPQHF
. | TRBJ2-1 | TRBD2 | TRBV2 | TGTGCCAGCGGGAGACTAGCGGGGGGTTTTGATGAGCAGTTCTTC | CASGRLAGGFDEQFF
. | TRBJ1-5 | . | TRBV5-1 | TGCGCCAGCAGTCGAACAGGGTCGGATCAGCCCCAGCATTTT | CASSRTGSDQPQHF
. | TRBJ2-5 | . | TRBV7-8 | TGTGCCAACAGCGTCGGAACAGCCAAAGAGACCCAGTACTTC | CANSVGTAKETQYF
. | TRBJ2-1 | TRBD2 | TRBV27 | TGTGCCAGCAGTATCCTAAACGGGGGGGCAAATGAGCAGTTCTTC | CASSILNGGANEQFF
. | TRBJ2-5 | . | TRBV11-1 | TGTGCCAGCAGCTTAGACGCCGGGAGCGGGACCCAGTACTTC | CASSLDAGSGTQYF
. | TRBJ2-1 | . | TRBV3-1 | TGTGCCAGCAGCCAAGATGCCCAGAGCCACAATGAGCAGTTCTTC | CASSQDAQSHNEQFF
. | TRBJ2-3 | . | TRBV29-1 | TGCAGCGTTGTGTTGGGGGCTGGCACAGATACGCAGTATTTT | CSVVLGAGTDTQYF
few | TRBJ2-5 | . | TRBV5-1 | TGCGCCAGCAGAGAACCTGGGGGAGAGACCCAGTACTTC | CASREPGGETQYF
once | TRBJ2-3 | . | TRBV15 | TGTGCCACCAGCGAGGCATATACGCAGTATTTT | CATSEAYTQYF
once | TRBJ2-7 | TRBD2 | TRBV20-1 | TGCAGTGCTAGTTTGCCTAGCGGGGGGCAGTACTTC | CSASLPSGGQYF
. | TRBJ2-3 | . | TRBV7-3 | TGTGCCAGCAGCACCCTGTTCGGGAGCGCAGATACGCAGTATTTT | CASSTLFGSADTQYF
. | TRBJ1-2 | TRBD1 | TRBV12-5 | TGTGCTAGTGGTCTAATGGGACAGGGGGCCGGTGGCTACACCTTC | CASGLMGQGAGGYTF
few | TRBJ2-5 | TRBD2 | TRBV20-1 | TGCAGTGCTTCCGGGACTAGCGAGACCCAGTACTTC | CSASGTSETQYF
. | TRBJ1-2 | . | TRBV11-2 | TGTGCCAGCAGCTTAGCGGAGGCAGGGCCCTATGGCTACACCTTC | CASSLAEAGPYGYTF
many | TRBJ2-4 | . | TRBV20-1 | TGCAGTGTTCCGTCGGATCTAACCAAAAACATTCAGTACTTC | CSVPSDLTKNIQYF